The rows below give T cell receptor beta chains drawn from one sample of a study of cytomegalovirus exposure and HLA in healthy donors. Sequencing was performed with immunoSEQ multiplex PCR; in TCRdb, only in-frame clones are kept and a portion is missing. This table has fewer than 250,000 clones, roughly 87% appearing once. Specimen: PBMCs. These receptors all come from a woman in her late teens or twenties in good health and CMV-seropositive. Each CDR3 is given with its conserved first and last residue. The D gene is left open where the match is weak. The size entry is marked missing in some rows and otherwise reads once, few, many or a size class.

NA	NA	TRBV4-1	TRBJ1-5	TGCGCCAGCAGCCAAGGTCCAGGTACACGGCGCCAGCCCCAGCATTTT	CASSQGPGTRRQPQHF
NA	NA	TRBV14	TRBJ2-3	TGTGCCAGCAGCCAAGTATGGAGGGACGCCTCTAGCACAGATACGCAGTATTTT	CASSQVWRDASSTDTQYF
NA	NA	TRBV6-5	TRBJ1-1	TGTGCCAGCCGCGGGGGGGTGAGGACTGAAGCTTTCTTT	CASRGGVRTEAFF
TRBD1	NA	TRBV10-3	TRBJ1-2	TGTGCCATCAGTGAGGGACAGGGGCTTGGCTACACCTTC	CAISEGQGLGYTF
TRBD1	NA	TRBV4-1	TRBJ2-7	TGCGCCAGCAGCCAAGATCCCGGAACAGGGGAACTCTCCTACGAGCAGTACTTC	CASSQDPGTGELSYEQYF
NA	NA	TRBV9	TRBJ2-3	TGTGCCAGCAGCGTAGACTCCGGGGGCACAGATACGCAGTATTTT	CASSVDSGGTDTQYF
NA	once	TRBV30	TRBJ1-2	TGTGCCTGGAGCCGGGGACTTGGCTACACCTTC	CAWSRGLGYTF
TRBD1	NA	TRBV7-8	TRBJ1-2	TGTGCCAGCAGCTCGAGACAGGGTCGGAACTATGGCTACACCTTC	CASSSRQGRNYGYTF
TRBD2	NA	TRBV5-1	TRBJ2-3	TGCGCCAGCAGCGGGGGACTAGCGGGAGCCAGCACAGATACGCAGTATTTT	CASSGGLAGASTDTQYF
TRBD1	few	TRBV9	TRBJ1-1	TGTGCCAGCAGCGTTACAGGGGGCTCGAACACTGAAGCTTTCTTT	CASSVTGGSNTEAFF
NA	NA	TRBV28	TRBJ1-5	TGTGCCAGCGGGGATGCGGGGGACTATCAGCCCCAGCATTTT	CASGDAGDYQPQHF
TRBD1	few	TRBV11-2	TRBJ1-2	TGTGCCAGCAGCCCTCAACAGGGGGAGGGCTACACCTTC	CASSPQQGEGYTF
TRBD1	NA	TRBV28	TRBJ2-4	TGTGCCAGCAAAGTTCAGGGTGTGGGACAGGCCAAAAACATTCAGTACTTC	CASKVQGVGQAKNIQYF
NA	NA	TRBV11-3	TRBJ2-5	TGTGCCAGCAGCTCGCTCGAGGACAGTCAAGAGACCCAGTACTTC	CASSSLEDSQETQYF
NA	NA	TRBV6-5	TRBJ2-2	TGTGCCAGCAGCGCCAGCGTCACCGGGGAGCTGTTTTTT	CASSASVTGELFF
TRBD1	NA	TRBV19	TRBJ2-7	TGTGCCAGTAGTATCGGCGGTCAGGGGGTCGCGGAGCAGTACTTC	CASSIGGQGVAEQYF
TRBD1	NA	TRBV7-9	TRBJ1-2	TGTGCCAGCAGCCCTGAGGACAGGGGAACTAACTATGGCTACACCTTC	CASSPEDRGTNYGYTF
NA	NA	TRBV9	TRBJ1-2	TGTGCCAGCAGCGTGTCAGCAGGTGGCTACACCTTC	CASSVSAGGYTF
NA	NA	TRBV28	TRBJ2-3	TGTGCCAGCAGCACCAGACAGGCGGGACTATCTCGCGCAGATACGCAGTATTTT	CASSTRQAGLSRADTQYF
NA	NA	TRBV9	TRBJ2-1	TGTGCCAGCAGCGTAGAGAACCGGGTAGTTGAGCAGTTCTTC	CASSVENRVVEQFF
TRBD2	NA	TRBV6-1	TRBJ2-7	TGTGCCAGCAGTGAACAGACTAGCGGGAGCGACGAGCAGTACTTC	CASSEQTSGSDEQYF
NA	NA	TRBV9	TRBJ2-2	TGTGCCAGCAGCGTTAGTGTAAACACCGGGGAGCTGTTTTTT	CASSVSVNTGELFF
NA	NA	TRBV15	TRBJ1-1	TGTGCCACCAGCAGAGCTAGAGGTATGAACACTGAAGCTTTCTTT	CATSRARGMNTEAFF